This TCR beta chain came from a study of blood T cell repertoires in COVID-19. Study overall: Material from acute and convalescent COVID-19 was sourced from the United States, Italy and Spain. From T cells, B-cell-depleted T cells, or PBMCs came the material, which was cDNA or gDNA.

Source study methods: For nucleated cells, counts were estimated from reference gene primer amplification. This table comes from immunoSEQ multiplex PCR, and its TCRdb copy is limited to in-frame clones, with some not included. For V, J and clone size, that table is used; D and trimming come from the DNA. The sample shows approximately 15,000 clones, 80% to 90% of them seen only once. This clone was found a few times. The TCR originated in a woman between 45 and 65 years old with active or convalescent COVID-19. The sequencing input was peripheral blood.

CDR3: CASRATDRYSNQPQHF. CDR3 coding DNA: TGTGCCAGCAGGGCGACCGACAGATATAGCAATCAGCCCCAGCATTTT. V usage is TRBV6-6 and J usage is TRBJ1-5; maybe TRBD1 (5 bases). Trimming removed 6 bases at V and 0 bases at J, with 15 bases between. This CDR3 spans 16 amino acids. Germline-derived CDR1 and CDR2 are MNHNY and SVGAGI (reference sequence).